One T cell receptor beta chain is described in this entry. Its binding antigen is unknown. Within one base of it there is no much larger clone, and no base qualities were kept. Libraries were constructed by PCR. DNA from cultured CD4+ T cells was subjected to TCR sequencing with the Oncomine TCR Beta short-read assay at the Johns Hopkins FTIC core. The QIAamp micro DNA kit was used to extract genomic DNA from the cultured CD4+ T cells. Oncomine TCR Beta libraries from cultured CD4+ T cells were pooled using unique dual indexes and sequenced on an Illumina iSeq 100. On the study's bioinformatics: Non-productive sequences were filtered out, and CDR3s that did not start with C, did not end with F or W, or were shorter than 7 amino acids were discarded. Antigen-specific clonotypes were identified with the MANAFEST web application by comparing peptide-stimulated wells with reference and other culture wells. To be called positive, a clone needed an FDR below 0.05, an odds ratio above 5, and a productive frequency above 0.1% in at least two of three replicate wells. Clonotypes that were significantly expanded in both SARS-CoV-2 spike wells and at least one common cold coronavirus spike condition were defined as cross-reactive. Using R version 3.6.1, CDR3 homology was evaluated through Levenshtein distances (stringdist) along with unrooted phylogenetic trees (ape). The public sequencing data were trimmed at Q25 with fastp and processed into clonotypes with MiXCR by TCRdb, which kept only in-frame beta chains. Rows with a matching CDR3 protein are joined into one entry that keeps the most common DNA and genes. The V and J calls here are based on TCRdb, not the publication. In all, the sample holds roughly 19,000 distinct CDR3 sequences, and about 45% of those were seen once. Clones ranked in the top ten supply about a sixth of the sample.

This sample stems from a study of vaccination and CD4 T cells after COVID-19 (dated by TCRdb to about 2022). Regarding the study in general: SARS-CoV-2 positivity had been established in the convalescent patients by nasal swab PCR, and mild disease was recorded in nine or ten of these patients and severe disease in one. In the convalescent cohort there were six males and four females, among whom were two Hispanic individuals, seven Caucasians, two Asians and one multiracial person. Control cultures used a CEFX viral epitope pool as positive control, an HIV-1 Nef peptide pool as negative control, or no peptide. Participants got two doses of the Pfizer-BioNTech BNT162b2 vaccine (n=8) or two doses of the Moderna mRNA-1273 vaccine (n=2). The spike-specific CD4+ TCR repertoire was compared before and after mRNA vaccination in ten to eleven COVID-19 convalescent patients and a few infection-naive healthy vaccine recipients. For stimulating the cultures, overlapping spike peptide pools were used, derived from SARS-CoV-2 as well as from the common cold coronaviruses HCoV-NL63, HCoV-OC43 and HCoV-229E. Post-COVID blood samples from convalescent patients were collected a median of 101 days after diagnosis, with a range of roughly 35 to 180 days. For a few convalescent patients, samples were collected at an early post-vaccination timepoint (day 14) as well as at a late post-vaccination timepoint (days 161 to 241). Post-vaccine blood samples were taken a median of about 70 days after the second vaccine dose, with a range of about 13 to 250 days. General study outcomes and caveats: The study included relatively few convalescent patients and did not analyze early timepoints after natural infection. In convalescent patients, nearly all vaccine-specific clones (304 of 307) were found to be mono-reactive for SARS-CoV-2 spike rather than cross-reactive with common cold coronaviruses. In convalescent patients, a median around 86% of post-vaccine SARS-CoV-2-reactive clones were detected only after vaccination, and vaccine-specific priming was suggested by this finding. An increase in the median number of SARS-CoV-2-reactive clonotypes from 21 after infection to a few dozen after vaccination was observed, but the change was not found to be significant.

The time point label for this specimen denotes: late sampling 161 to 241 days after vaccination in three convalescent patients. The meaning of the sample's treatment or condition label: roughly 10-day PBMC culture with coronavirus spike peptide pools or control peptides (ViraFEST assay). The ViraFEST assay, used in the study, expanded antigen-specific T cells with peptide pools and then identified the expanded clonotypes through TCR sequencing. Positive SARS-CoV-2 PCR tests in the convalescent patients dated from March to December 2020, before Alpha, Beta and Delta variants emerged in the United States. Approximately 2.1 million PBMCs per well were cultured in IMDM with roughly 5.5% human AB serum and 8.5 to 10 IU/ml IL-2, plus 10 ug/ml peptide pools. Half of the culture medium was replaced with fresh IL-2-containing medium on days 3 and 7. After 10 days of culture, CD4+ T cells were isolated by negative selection with the EasySep CD4+ T cell isolation kit. Ficoll-Paque Plus gradient centrifugation was used to isolate PBMCs from whole blood, and the isolated PBMCs were then either used fresh or cryopreserved at -140C. Each culture condition was generally run in triplicate wells.

For CDR1 and CDR2, the germline V gene lists MNHEY and SVGEGT. Inclusive of the bounding cysteine and phenylalanine, the CDR3 is 12 residues long. Only CDR3 DNA is held: 36 bases, read in frame from base 1. The trim is 8 bases for V and 4 bases for J, with a gap of 12 bases between the germline ends. The chain is assembled from TRBV6-2 or TRBV6-3 and TRBJ2-7; matching of 6 bases hints at TRBD2 as the D gene. Sequencing used CD4+ T cells from blood, cultured in vitro, obtained about 7 months after SARS-CoV-2 vaccination. The sequence came from a human donor who had recovered from COVID-19. The CDR3 loop reads CASPWREYEQYF. The DNA sequence is TGTGCCAGCCCCTGGCGGGAATACGAGCAGTACTTC.